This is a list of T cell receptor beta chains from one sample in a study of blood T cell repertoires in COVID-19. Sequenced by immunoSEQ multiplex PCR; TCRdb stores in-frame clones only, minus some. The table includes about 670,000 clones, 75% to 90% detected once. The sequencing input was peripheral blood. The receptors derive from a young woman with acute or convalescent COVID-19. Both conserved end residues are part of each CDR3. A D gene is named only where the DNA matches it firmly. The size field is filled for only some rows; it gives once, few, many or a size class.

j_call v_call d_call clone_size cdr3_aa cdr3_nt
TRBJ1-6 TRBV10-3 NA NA CAISPNRDRPLHF TGTGCCATCAGTCCGAACAGGGATCGTCCCCTCCACTTT
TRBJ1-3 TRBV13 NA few CASSLAGLSGNTIYF TGTGCCAGCAGCCTCGCCGGACTCTCTGGAAACACCATATATTTT
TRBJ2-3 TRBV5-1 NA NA CASSPGGGSRGDTQYF TGCGCCAGCAGCCCTGGGGGCGGCAGTAGAGGAGATACGCAGTATTTT
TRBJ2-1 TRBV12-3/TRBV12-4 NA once CASSSPGGREQFF TGTGCCAGCAGTTCCCCTGGAGGGAGGGAGCAGTTCTTC
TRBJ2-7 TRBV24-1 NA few CATSATYGEQYF TGTGCCACCAGCGCCACTTATGGCGAGCAGTACTTC
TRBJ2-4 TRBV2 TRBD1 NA CASRADRGDIQYF TGTGCCAGCAGGGCCGACAGGGGGGACATTCAGTACTTC
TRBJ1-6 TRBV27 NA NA CASSLRGGYNSPLHF TGTGCCAGCAGTTTACGGGGAGGGTATAATTCACCCCTCCACTTT
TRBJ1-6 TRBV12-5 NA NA CASGVTSYNSPLHF TGTGCTAGTGGGGTGACAAGCTATAATTCACCCCTCCACTTT
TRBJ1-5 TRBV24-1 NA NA CATSRTDNQPQHF TGTGCCACCAGTCGGACAGACAATCAGCCCCAGCATTTT
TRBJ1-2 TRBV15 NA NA CATSPRGAHGYTF TGTGCCACCAGCCCCCGGGGGGCGCATGGCTACACCTTC
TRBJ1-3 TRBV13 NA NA CASSPNAGSGNTIYF TGTGCCAGCAGCCCCAATGCAGGGTCTGGAAACACCATATATTTT
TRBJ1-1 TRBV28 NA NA CASRNDRGRAEAFF TGTGCCAGCAGAAACGATAGGGGGAGGGCTGAAGCTTTCTTT
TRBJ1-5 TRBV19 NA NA CASSIDQKGEQPQHF TGTGCCAGTAGTATAGATCAAAAGGGGGAGCAGCCCCAGCATTTT
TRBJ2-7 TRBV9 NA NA CASSAQDRPPYEQYF TGTGCCAGCAGCGCCCAGGACAGACCCCCCTACGAGCAGTACTTC
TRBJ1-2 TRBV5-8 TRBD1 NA CASSPDRGFGYGYTF TGTGCCAGCAGCCCCGACAGGGGCTTCGGGTATGGCTACACCTTC
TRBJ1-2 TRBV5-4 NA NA CASSLLRGTSDYTF TGTGCCAGCAGCTTGCTCCGCGGCACCTCGGACTACACCTTC
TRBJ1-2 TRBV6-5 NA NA CASSYSGEGNYGYTF TGTGCCAGCAGTTACTCCGGGGAGGGTAACTATGGCTACACCTTC
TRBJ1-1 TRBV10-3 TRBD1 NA CAIRTGGNSDTEAFF TGTGCCATCAGGACAGGGGGCAATTCGGACACTGAAGCTTTCTTT
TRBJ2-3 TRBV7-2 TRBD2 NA CASSHLAGSDTQYF TGTGCCAGCAGCCATCTAGCGGGGTCAGATACGCAGTATTTT
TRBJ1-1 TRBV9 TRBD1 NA CASSSRDRGLGTEAFF TGTGCCAGCAGCTCCCGGGACAGGGGGCTTGGGACTGAAGCTTTCTTT
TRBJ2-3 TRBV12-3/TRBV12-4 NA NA CASRNSGADTQYF TGTGCCAGCAGGAATTCAGGGGCGGATACGCAGTATTTT
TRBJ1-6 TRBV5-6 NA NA CASSPHYSGFLDSPLHF TGTGCCAGCAGCCCGCATTATTCAGGGTTTTTGGATTCACCCCTCCACTTT
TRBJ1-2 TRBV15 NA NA CATSRDPRGNYGYTF TGTGCCACCAGCAGAGATCCGCGGGGCAACTATGGCTACACCTTC
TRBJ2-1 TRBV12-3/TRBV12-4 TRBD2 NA CASSRDYRHEQFF TGTGCCAGCAGCCGGGACTATCGCCATGAGCAGTTCTTC
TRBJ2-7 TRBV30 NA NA CAWSLPGGKFQQYF TGTGCCTGGAGTCTGCCAGGGGGGAAATTTCAGCAGTACTTC
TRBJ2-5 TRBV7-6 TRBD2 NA CASSLEASGGHQETQYF TGTGCCAGCAGCTTAGAGGCTAGCGGGGGGCACCAAGAGACCCAGTACTTC
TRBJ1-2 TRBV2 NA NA CASTNQGKSYGYTF TGTGCCAGCACGAACCAGGGGAAGTCGTATGGCTACACCTTC
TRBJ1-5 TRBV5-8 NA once CASSLYPKGGNQPQHF TGTGCCAGCAGCCTTTATCCCAAAGGGGGCAATCAGCCCCAGCATTTT
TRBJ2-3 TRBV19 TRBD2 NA CASSRTSGGAADTQYF TGTGCCAGTAGCAGGACTAGCGGGGGGGCGGCAGATACGCAGTATTTT
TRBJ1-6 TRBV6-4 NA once CASSDAGVNSPLHF TGTGCCAGCAGTGACGCAGGGGTAAATTCACCCCTCCACTTT
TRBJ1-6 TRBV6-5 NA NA CASSYEGAYNSPLHF TGTGCCAGCAGTTATGAGGGGGCCTATAATTCACCCCTCCACTTT
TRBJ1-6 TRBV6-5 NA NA CASVIRGSYNSPLHF TGTGCCAGTGTGATAAGGGGAAGCTATAATTCACCCCTCCACTTT
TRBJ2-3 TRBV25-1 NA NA CASSELSGTDTQYF TGTGCCAGCAGTGAATTGTCGGGGACTGATACGCAGTATTTT
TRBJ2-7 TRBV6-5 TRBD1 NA CASSLGGQTGYHEQYF TGTGCCAGCAGTTTAGGAGGCCAGACAGGGTACCACGAGCAGTACTTC
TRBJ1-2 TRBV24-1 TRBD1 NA CATSDPTGVRGYTF TGTGCCACCAGTGATCCCACAGGGGTACGGGGCTACACCTTC
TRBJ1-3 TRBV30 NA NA CAWSLASLGNTIYF TGTGCCTGGAGTCTGGCCAGTCTGGGAAACACCATATATTTT
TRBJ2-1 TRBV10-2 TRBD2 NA CASSESMTSGVYNEQFF TGCGCCAGCAGTGAATCCATGACTAGCGGGGTATATAATGAGCAGTTCTTC
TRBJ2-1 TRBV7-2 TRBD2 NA CASSGGLAGGQGEQFF TGTGCCAGCAGCGGAGGACTAGCGGGGGGTCAGGGTGAGCAGTTCTTC
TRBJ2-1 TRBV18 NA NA CASSPAGLLDNEQFF TGTGCCAGCTCACCGGCCGGACTACTCGACAATGAGCAGTTCTTC
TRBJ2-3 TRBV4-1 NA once CASSQWQLRADTQYF TGCGCCAGCAGCCAATGGCAGCTTCGGGCAGATACGCAGTATTTT
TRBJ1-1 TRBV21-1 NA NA CASHIQGRSTEAFF TGTGCCAGCCATATACAGGGAAGGAGTACTGAAGCTTTCTTT
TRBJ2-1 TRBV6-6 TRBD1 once CASGQGEFF TGTGCCAGCGGACAGGGGGAGTTCTTC
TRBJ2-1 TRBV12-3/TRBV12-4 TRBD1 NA CASSSTGGKEQFF TGTGCCAGCAGTTCAACAGGGGGCAAGGAGCAGTTCTTC
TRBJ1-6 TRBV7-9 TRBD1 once CASSSGSGTGGENSPLHF TGTGCCAGCAGCTCAGGCTCCGGGACAGGGGGCGAGAATTCACCCCTCCACTTT